This T cell receptor beta chain originates from a study of blood T cell repertoires in COVID-19. Background on the study: The origin of the acute and convalescent COVID-19 samples was the United States, Italy and Spain.

Donors in Cohort 3 counted as recovered after two negative PCRs, clearance, or symptom resolution. In the original workflow: Amplification of reference gene primers was used by the study to estimate nucleated cell counts. The assay was immunoSEQ multiplex PCR, and TCRdb's table has in-frame clones only and misses some. V, J and clone size reflect that table, while D and trimming were determined from the DNA. The table includes approximately 120,000 clones, about four fifths detected once. The length of the CDR3 is 12 residues. The germline V gene encodes CDR1 KGHSH and CDR2 LQKENI. V was trimmed by 4 bases and J by 3 bases, leaving 6 bases between them.

The chain joins TRBV18 to TRBJ1-1; D perhaps matches TRBD1 (5 bases). The source material was PBMCs or T cells enriched from blood (not recorded which). The clonotype was recovered from a man younger than 45 who had recovered from COVID-19. In DNA, the CDR3 is TGTGCCAGCTCACGGGGCGACACTGAAGCTTTCTTT. Translated, it gives CASSRGDTEAFF.